The entry below gives a single TCR beta chain sequence along with its context. Its cognate antigen is unknown. The authors extracted RNA and reverse transcribed it into cDNA as the sequencing template. Sequencing was performed with immunoSEQ multiplex PCR; in TCRdb, only in-frame clones are kept and a portion is missing. In the table there are over 150,000 clones, 50% to 65% of which are singletons. The CDR3 runs to 13 residues. Deletions cut 1 base from V and 0 bases from J, with 4 bases between. Germline CDR1 and CDR2: SGHDT and YYEEEE. This sample is part of a study of CD8+ T cells in alopecia areata. Study information: The investigators scored severity in treated patients by the percentage of affected scalp area. Findings and limits, study-wide: Sequences from scalp samples also cover resident alphabeta T cells of normal skin.

The treatment denotes: oral pan-JAK inhibitor, 5-10 mg twice daily. This TCR derives from a human donor with alopecia areata. J is TRBJ1-1 and V is TRBV5-6; no firm D call. The material sequenced was CD4+ T cells sorted from blood, taken at week 24, from a patient treated with tofacitinib. This chain's CDR3 is CASSLKMNTEAFF. In DNA form, the CDR3 reads TGTGCCAGCAGCTTGAAAATGAACACTGAAGCTTTCTTT. The whole variable domain, filled in from reference TRBV5-6 and TRBJ1-1, reads DAGVTQSPTHLIKTRGQQVTLRCSPKSGHDTVSWYQQALGQGPQFIFQYYEEEERQRGNFPDRFSGHQFPNYSSELNVNALLLGDSALYLCASSLKMNTEAFFGQGTRLTVV.